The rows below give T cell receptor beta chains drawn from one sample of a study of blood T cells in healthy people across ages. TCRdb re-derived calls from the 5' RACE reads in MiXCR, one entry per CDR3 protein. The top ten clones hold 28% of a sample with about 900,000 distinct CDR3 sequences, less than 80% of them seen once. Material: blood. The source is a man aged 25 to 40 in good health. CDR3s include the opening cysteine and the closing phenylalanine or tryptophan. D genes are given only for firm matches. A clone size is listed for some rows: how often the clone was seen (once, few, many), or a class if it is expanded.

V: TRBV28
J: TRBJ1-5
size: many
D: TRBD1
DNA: TGTGCCAGCAGTTTATTGGAGGGGGCCAGCAATCAGCCCCAGCATTTT
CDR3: CASSLLEGASNQPQHF

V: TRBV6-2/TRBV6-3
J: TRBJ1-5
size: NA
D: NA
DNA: TGTGCCAGCAGTTACTCGATCTCAACTCAGCCCCAGCATTTT
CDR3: CASSYSISTQPQHF

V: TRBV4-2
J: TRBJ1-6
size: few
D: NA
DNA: TGTGCCAGCAGCCTAAAGGAGGGCCCCAATTCACCCCTCCACTTT
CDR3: CASSLKEGPNSPLHF

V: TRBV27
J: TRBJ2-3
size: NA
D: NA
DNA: TGTGCCAGCAGTTCCCCCGGGCTTCGCACAGATACGCAGTATTTT
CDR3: CASSSPGLRTDTQYF

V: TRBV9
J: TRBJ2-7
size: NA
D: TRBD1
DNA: TGTGCCAGCAGTCGCTCCCTCGGGGACAGTCACTACGAGCAGTACTTC
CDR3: CASSRSLGDSHYEQYF

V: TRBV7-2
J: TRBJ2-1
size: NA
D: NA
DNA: TGTGCCAGCAGCTTTAGAGGAGGGGATGAGCAGTTCTTC
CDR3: CASSFRGGDEQFF

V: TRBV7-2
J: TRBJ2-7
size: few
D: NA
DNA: TGTGCCAGCAGTCCCCGGACAGCCTACGAGCAGTACTTC
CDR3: CASSPRTAYEQYF

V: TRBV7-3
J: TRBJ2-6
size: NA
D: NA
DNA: TGTGCCAGCAGCACTAGGCAGGGCCCTGGGGCCAACGTCCTGACTTTC
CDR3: CASSTRQGPGANVLTF

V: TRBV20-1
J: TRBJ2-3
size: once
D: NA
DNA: TGTAGTGCTAGACCTTCTTTTGACAGGGAGGGCACAGATACGCAGTATTTT
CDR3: CSARPSFDREGTDTQYF

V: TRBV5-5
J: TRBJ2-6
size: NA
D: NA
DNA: TGTGCCAGCAGCCCAGGACAGCCTCGGGAAGCCAACGTCCTGACTTTC
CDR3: CASSPGQPREANVLTF

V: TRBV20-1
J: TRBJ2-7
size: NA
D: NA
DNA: TGCAGTGCTAATGGGGAGGACTACGAGCAGTACTTC
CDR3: CSANGEDYEQYF

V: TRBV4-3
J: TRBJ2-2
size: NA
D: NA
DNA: TGCGCCAGCAGCCCTTGGACGGGAAACACCGGGGAGCTGTTTTTT
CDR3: CASSPWTGNTGELFF

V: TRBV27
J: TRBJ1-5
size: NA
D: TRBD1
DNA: TGTGCCAGCAGTCTAGGACAGGGGCATCAGCCCCAGCATTTT
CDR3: CASSLGQGHQPQHF

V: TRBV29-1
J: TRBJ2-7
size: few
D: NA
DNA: TGCAGCGTTGAGTTTGGGACCGCCTTTTCCTACGAGCAGTACTTC
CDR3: CSVEFGTAFSYEQYF

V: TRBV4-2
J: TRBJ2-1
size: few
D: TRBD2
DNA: TGTGCCAGCAGCCAAGAGGCTAGCGGGGGAGGTCTCTATGAGCAGTTCTTC
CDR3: CASSQEASGGGLYEQFF

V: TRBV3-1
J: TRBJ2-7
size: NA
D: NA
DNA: TGTGCCAGCAGCCAAGAGGGGAAGAGGGACGAGCAGTACTTC
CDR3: CASSQEGKRDEQYF

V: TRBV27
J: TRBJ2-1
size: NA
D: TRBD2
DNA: TGTGCCAGCAGTTTCCTAGCGGGGGCCTCTGATAATGAGCAGTTCTTC
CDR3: CASSFLAGASDNEQFF

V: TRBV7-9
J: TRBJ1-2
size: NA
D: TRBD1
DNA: TGTGCCAGCAGCTTACCGCGCGGACAGGGGGGGTATGGCTACACCTTC
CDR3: CASSLPRGQGGYGYTF

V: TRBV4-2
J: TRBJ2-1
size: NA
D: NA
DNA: TGTGCCAGCAGCCACCCTGATGAGCAGTTCTTC
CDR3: CASSHPDEQFF

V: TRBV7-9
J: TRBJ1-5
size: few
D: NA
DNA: TGTGCCAGCAGCAGGACTGAGGATAGCAATCAGCCCCAGCATTTT
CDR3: CASSRTEDSNQPQHF

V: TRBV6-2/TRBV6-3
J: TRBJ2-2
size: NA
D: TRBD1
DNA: TGTGCCAGCAGTTGGGACAGGGAGAACACCGGGGAGCTGTTTTTT
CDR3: CASSWDRENTGELFF

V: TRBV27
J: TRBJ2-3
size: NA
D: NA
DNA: TGTGCCAGCAGTTTATACGGTCTAAGCACAGATACGCAGTATTTT
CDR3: CASSLYGLSTDTQYF

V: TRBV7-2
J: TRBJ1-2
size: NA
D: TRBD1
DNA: TGTGCCAGCAGCCCGGAGGGGCAGGGGGCGCGGCATGGCTACACCTTC
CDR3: CASSPEGQGARHGYTF

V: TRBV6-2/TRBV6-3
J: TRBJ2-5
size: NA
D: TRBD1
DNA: TGTGCCAGCAGTTACTCGAGTGGACAGGGGACCCAAGAGACCCAGTACTTC
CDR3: CASSYSSGQGTQETQYF

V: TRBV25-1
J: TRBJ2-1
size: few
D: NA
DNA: TGTGCCAGCAGTGAATTAGCTAGTACCTACAATGAGCAGTTCTTC
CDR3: CASSELASTYNEQFF

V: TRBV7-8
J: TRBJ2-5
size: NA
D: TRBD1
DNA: TGTGCCAGCAGCTTAGCCCCGGGACAGGGGTATCGGGAGACCCAGTACTTC
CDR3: CASSLAPGQGYRETQYF